These T cell receptor beta chains were read from a single sample in a study of identifying expanded T cells in peripheral blood. Only in-frame clones appear in the TCRdb table, and some are missing; sequencing was by immunoSEQ multiplex PCR. The sample gives tens of thousands of clones, roughly 91% of which show up once; roughly 20% is in the top ten. Specimen: blood. These receptors came from a person aged 18-70 years in good health. The CDR3 runs from the conserved cysteine through the conserved F or W. The D gene is left open where the match is weak. Clone sizes are given selectively: once, few, many, or a class where the clone is expanded.

d_gene,j_gene,v_gene,abundance,CDR3nt,CDR3aa
TRBD2,TRBJ2-7,TRBV2,NA,TGTGCCAGCAGCGCCGGGGGAGGGTTTGGAAATCTCGAGCAGTACTTC,CASSAGGGFGNLEQYF
TRBD1,TRBJ2-7,TRBV10-3,few,TGTGCCATCAGTGAGTCGGAAACAGGGGGCTACGAGCAGTACTTC,CAISESETGGYEQYF
NA,TRBJ1-5,TRBV10-3,NA,TGTGCCATCAGCCCTCTAGGGGGAGGTAATCAGCCCCAGCATTTT,CAISPLGGGNQPQHF
NA,TRBJ2-1,TRBV7-9,NA,TGTGCCAGCAGCTTATGGGGGACCGAGAAAACGAGCTCCTACAATGAGCAGTTCTTC,CASSLWGTEKTSSYNEQFF
TRBD1,TRBJ2-1,TRBV10-3,NA,TGTGCCATCAAGGGACAGGGTGAAGGTGAGCAGTTCTTC,CAIKGQGEGEQFF
TRBD2,TRBJ2-5,TRBV27,NA,TGTGCCAGCAGCTACTACGGACTAGCGGCGCCTGAGACCCAGTACTTC,CASSYYGLAAPETQYF
TRBD2,TRBJ2-1,TRBV29-1,NA,TGCAGCGGGGAGGGGTCGGTCTACAATGAGCAGTTCTTC,CSGEGSVYNEQFF
NA,TRBJ2-7,TRBV7-6,NA,TGTGCCAGCAGCTTAGGTCCGACAGCCTACGAGCAGTACTTC,CASSLGPTAYEQYF
TRBD1,TRBJ2-7,TRBV27,NA,TGTGCCAGCAGTTTAACGAGACAGGGGGCCTACGAGCAGTACTTC,CASSLTRQGAYEQYF
NA,TRBJ1-5,TRBV5-5,NA,TGTGCCAGCAGCTTGTATTTAGTCAGGACCCTCGAGCCCCAGCATTTT,CASSLYLVRTLEPQHF
NA,TRBJ1-2,TRBV10-3,NA,TGTGCCATGGGGGAGGGGACCGCCCCCTGGTTTGGCTACACCTTC,CAMGEGTAPWFGYTF
NA,TRBJ1-1,TRBV7-9,NA,TGTGCCAGCAGCTTAGGAACATCGGGGGCGAACACTGAAGCTTTCTTT,CASSLGTSGANTEAFF
NA,TRBJ2-7,TRBV11-2,NA,TGTGCCAGCAGCTCAGGAGGGGGGGCCGAGCAGTACTTC,CASSSGGGAEQYF
TRBD1,TRBJ1-3,TRBV10-3,NA,TGTGCCATCAGTGAGGTAGCGACAGGGGATAGAGGAAACACCATATATTTT,CAISEVATGDRGNTIYF
TRBD1,TRBJ1-5,TRBV2,few,TGTGCCAGCAGCACGGGACAGGCCGATAGCAATCAGCCCCAGCATTTT,CASSTGQADSNQPQHF
TRBD1,TRBJ1-2,TRBV2,NA,TGTGCTACAACTCAGGACAGGGGGGATGGCTACACCTTC,CATTQDRGDGYTF
TRBD2,TRBJ2-5,TRBV5-1,few,TGCGCCAGCAGCCTGACTAGCGGGGGGCCCCAAGAGACCCAGTACTTC,CASSLTSGGPQETQYF
NA,TRBJ2-3,TRBV7-9,NA,TGTGCCAGCAGCCAAAGAGGAGGGCGGACAGATACGCAGTATTTT,CASSQRGGRTDTQYF
NA,TRBJ2-3,TRBV19,NA,TGTGCCAGTAGTATAGGAGGGTCACCATGGTCCGTGGGCACAGATACGCAGTATTTT,CASSIGGSPWSVGTDTQYF
NA,TRBJ2-1,TRBV23-1,NA,TGCGCCTCAGGATCGAAGTTTTCTGCCTACAATGAGCAGTTCTTC,CASGSKFSAYNEQFF
NA,TRBJ1-2,TRBV27,once,TGTGCCAGCAGTCCCCTCGCAACCGGGGGCTACACCTTC,CASSPLATGGYTF
TRBD1,TRBJ1-2,TRBV5-4,NA,TGTGCCAGCAGCTTGTTGACAGGGTACGATGGCTACACCTTC,CASSLLTGYDGYTF